One sample yielded the 15 T cell receptor beta chains listed below, sequenced in a study of shared clonotypes between healthy human individuals. Sequenced by immunoSEQ multiplex PCR; TCRdb stores in-frame clones only, minus some. The sample records about 1.5 million clones, 98% being singletons. Sequenced sample: naive CD4+ T cells sorted from blood. The subset here: CD45RA+ positively selected. These receptors were collected from a man aged 25 to 45 in good health.

This clone has a single count. The gene calls are TRBV30 and TRBJ2-2, with D unclear. V was cut by 5 bases and J by 3 bases, with 13 bases left in between. The CDR3 is made up of 14 amino acids. The germline V gene encodes CDR1 GTSNPN and CDR2 SVGIG (reference sequence). The CDR3 bases are TGTGCCTGGGCTTCCGGGTTGGACACCGGGGAGCTGTTTTTT. It yields the protein CAWASGLDTGELFF.

The V and J genes are TRBV7-9 and TRBJ2-7; D might be TRBD1 or TRBD2, each matching 5 bases. This CDR3 spans 15 amino acids. The germline V gene encodes CDR1 SEHNR and CDR2 FQNEAQ (reference sequence). V was trimmed by 5 bases and J by 0 bases, leaving 14 bases between them. CDR3 region: CASSPGRKSSYEQYF. CDR3 coding DNA: TGTGCCAGCAGCCCGGGGCGGAAGAGCTCCTACGAGCAGTACTTC.

The V and J genes are TRBV5-1 and TRBJ2-3; D is unclear. CDR3 length: 15 residues. The germline CDR1 and CDR2 sequences are SGHRS and YFSETQ. V lost 1 base, J lost 1 base, and 10 bases lay in between. CDR3 DNA sequence: TGCGCCAGCAGCTTGAGGGCGCAGGGCACAGATACGCAGTATTTT. Amino acids: CASSLRAQGTDTQYF. The full variable domain, rest sourced from reference TRBV5-1 and TRBJ2-3, is KAGVTQTPRYLIKTRGQQVTLSCSPISGHRSVSWYQQTPGQGLQFLFEYFSETQRNKGNFPGRFSGRQFSNSRSEMNVSTLELGDSALYLCASSLRAQGTDTQYFGPGTRLTVL.

Only one count was recorded for this clone. The chain employs TRBV5-1 and TRBJ1-2, with D maybe TRBD1 (5 bases). This CDR3 is 15 amino acids long. The V end was cut by 0 bases, the J end by 3 bases, with 12 bases between. In germline, CDR1 is SGHRS, CDR2 YFSETQ. CDR3 in amino acids: CASSLGTDSYYGYTF. The DNA for the CDR3 is TGCGCCAGCAGCTTGGGTACTGACAGCTACTATGGCTACACCTTC.

The chain carries TRBV19 and TRBJ2-1, with 11 bases identical to TRBD2. CDR1 and CDR2 from the germline V gene are LNHDA and SQIVND (reference sequence). The CDR3 sequence is 13 residues long. Trimming cost V 8 bases and J 10 bases; bases outside gene matches: 7. Written as DNA, the CDR3 is TGTGCCAGTTCTAGCGGGAGGATCGGGGAGCAGTTCTTC. Protein product: CASSSGRIGEQFF. Full variable domain (remainder filled in from reference TRBV19 and TRBJ2-1): DGGITQSPKYLFRKEGQNVTLSCEQNLNHDAMYWYRQDPGQGLRLIYYSQIVNDFQKGDIAEGYSVSREKKESFPLTVTSAQKNPTAFYLCASSSGRIGEQFFGPGTRLTVL.

This clone was observed a single time. The chain links TRBV28 to TRBJ1-2; D remains unclear. CDR3 length: 12 residues. Germline V lookup: CDR1 MDHEN, CDR2 SYDVKM. V lost 5 bases and J lost 7, with 11 bases in between. For the CDR3, the DNA is TGTGCCAGCAGTCGATTAGGCGTTGGCTACACCTTC. Translating it yields CASSRLGVGYTF.

The V call is TRBV18, the J call TRBJ2-1, with D perhaps TRBD2 (5 bases). Germline assignment: CDR1 KGHSH and CDR2 LQKENI. The CDR3 is 16 residues long. The ends were cut back, 5 bases at V and 0 bases at J, with 14 bases in the middle. This chain's CDR3 is CASSDSLRVSYNEQFF. CDR3 DNA sequence: TGTGCCAGCTCAGACTCTCTGAGGGTCTCCTACAATGAGCAGTTCTTC.

The chain employs TRBV2 and TRBJ2-5; D is uncertain. The V gene lost 4 bases and the J gene lost 4 bases, with 13 bases spanning the gap. The CDR3 covers 14 residues. Germline CDR1 reads SNHLY; CDR2 reads FYNNEI. The CDR3 is CASSAPWGRETQYF. Here the CDR3 DNA reads TGTGCCAGCAGTGCACCCTGGGGTCGAGAGACCCAGTACTTC. The full variable domain, completed using reference TRBV2 and TRBJ2-5, is EPEVTQTPSHQVTQMGQEVILRCVPISNHLYFYWYRQILGQKVEFLVSFYNNEISEKSEIFDDQFSVERPDGSNFTLKIRSTKLEDSAMYFCASSAPWGRETQYFGPGTRLLVL.

The chain recombines TRBV7-9 with TRBJ2-5; no definite D call. CDR1 is SEHNR and CDR2 is FQNEAQ in the germline V gene (reference sequence). With 1 base removed from V and 1 base from J, the gap between germline ends came to 10 bases. This CDR3 has 15 residues. The CDR3 sequence is CASSLVGSRQETQYF. The CDR3 DNA sequence: TGTGCCAGCAGCTTAGTTGGCAGTCGCCAAGAGACCCAGTACTTC.

The V call is TRBV5-4, the J call TRBJ2-2; D possibly corresponds to TRBD2 (6 bases). V lost 4 bases and J lost 6, with 22 bases in between. The CDR3 covers 17 residues. CDR1 SGHNT and CDR2 YYREEE come from the germline V gene (reference sequence). In DNA form, the CDR3 reads TGTGCCAGCAGCGCTTCAAGTGGACTAAGGCTTCCCGGGGAGCTGTTTTTT. This sequence encodes CASSASSGLRLPGELFF.

This chain connects TRBV18 to TRBJ2-6; maybe TRBD1 (5 bases). V was cut by 3 bases and J by 0 bases, with 9 bases left in between. Germline CDR1 and CDR2: KGHSH and LQKENI. The CDR3 extends over 16 amino acids. CDR3 coding DNA: TGTGCCAGCTCACCCTTGACAGTCTCTGGGGCCAACGTCCTGACTTTC. Its translation: CASSPLTVSGANVLTF.

This chain joins TRBV2 and TRBJ2-1, with 10 bases that match TRBD1. CDR3 size: 14 residues. CDR1 is SNHLY and CDR2 is FYNNEI in the germline V gene. The junction had 6 bases not matched to a gene; V was cut back by 6 bases and J by 7 bases. CDR3 sequence: CASSSGTGVNEQFF. The DNA for the CDR3 is TGTGCCAGCAGCTCCGGGACAGGGGTGAATGAGCAGTTCTTC.

This clone was recorded only once. The chain links TRBV5-1 to TRBJ1-2; no clear D. V lost 0 bases, J lost 4 bases, and 16 bases lay in between. The CDR3 spans 16 residues. Germline lookup yields CDR1 SGHRS and CDR2 YFSETQ. The CDR3 protein is CASSLGWERNPYGYTF. CDR3 DNA: TGCGCCAGCAGCTTGGGATGGGAAAGAAACCCCTATGGCTACACCTTC.

This clone was found once. Additional DNA sequences in this sample encode the identical CDR3. V gene TRBV14 combines with J gene TRBJ2-2, with D unresolved. This CDR3 region has 13 residues. Germline CDR1 reads SGHDN; CDR2 reads FVKESK. V shed 1 base and J shed 7 bases, with 7 bases lying between them. The chain's CDR3 is CASSQAIGGELFF. The CDR3 DNA is TGTGCCAGCAGCCAAGCCATCGGCGGGGAGCTGTTTTTT. The full variable domain, its missing parts supplied by reference TRBV14 and TRBJ2-2, is EAGVTQFPSHSVIEKGQTVTLRCDPISGHDNLYWYRRVMGKEIKFLLHFVKESKQDESGMPNNRFLAERTGGTYSTLKVQPAELEDSGVYFCASSQAIGGELFFGEGSRLTVL.

The genes are TRBV19 and TRBJ2-2; 9 bases fit TRBD2. The J segment lost 1 base and the V segment lost 3 bases, leaving 3 bases of the junction unmatched. CDR3 length equals 16 residues. From germline, CDR1 is LNHDA and CDR2 SQIVND (reference sequence). The DNA of the CDR3 is TGTGCCAGTAGTATTGCACTAGCGGGGAACACCGGGGAGCTGTTTTTT. Amino acid sequence: CASSIALAGNTGELFF.